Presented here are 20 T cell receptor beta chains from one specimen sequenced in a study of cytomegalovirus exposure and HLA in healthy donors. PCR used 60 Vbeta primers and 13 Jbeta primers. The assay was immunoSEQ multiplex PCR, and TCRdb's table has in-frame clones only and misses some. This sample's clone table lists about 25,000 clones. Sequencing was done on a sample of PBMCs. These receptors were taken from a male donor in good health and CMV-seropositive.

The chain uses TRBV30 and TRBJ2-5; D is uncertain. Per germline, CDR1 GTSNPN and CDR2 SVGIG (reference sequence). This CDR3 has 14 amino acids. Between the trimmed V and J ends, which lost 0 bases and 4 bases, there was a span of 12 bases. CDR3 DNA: TGTGCCTGGAGTGTAAGAGCGTACTTAGAGACCCAGTACTTC. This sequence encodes CAWSVRAYLETQYF.

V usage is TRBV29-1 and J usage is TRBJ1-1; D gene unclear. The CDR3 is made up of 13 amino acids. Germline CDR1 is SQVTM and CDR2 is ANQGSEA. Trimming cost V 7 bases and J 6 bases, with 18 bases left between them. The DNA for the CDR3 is TGCAGCGCATGGGCACCCCTTAGCGCTGAAGCTTTCTTT. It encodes CSAWAPLSAEAFF.

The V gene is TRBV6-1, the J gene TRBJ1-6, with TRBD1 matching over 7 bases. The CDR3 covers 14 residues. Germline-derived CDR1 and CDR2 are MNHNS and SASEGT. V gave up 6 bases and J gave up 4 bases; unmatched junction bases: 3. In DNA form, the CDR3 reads TGTGCCAGCAGGGGACAGCTTTATAATTCACCCCTCCACTTT. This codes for CASRGQLYNSPLHF.

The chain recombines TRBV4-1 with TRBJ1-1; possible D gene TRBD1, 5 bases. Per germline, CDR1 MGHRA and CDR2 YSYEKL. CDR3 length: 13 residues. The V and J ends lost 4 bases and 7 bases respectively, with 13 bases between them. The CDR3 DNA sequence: TGCGCCAGCAGCCTAGAGGCGGGGGTTGAAGCTTTCTTT. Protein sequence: CASSLEAGVEAFF.

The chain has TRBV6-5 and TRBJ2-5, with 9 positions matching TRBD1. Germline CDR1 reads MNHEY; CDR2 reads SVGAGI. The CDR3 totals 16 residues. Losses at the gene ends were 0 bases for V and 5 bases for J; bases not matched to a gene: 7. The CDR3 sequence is CASSYSPFGQGETQYF. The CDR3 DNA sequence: TGTGCCAGCAGTTACTCTCCCTTCGGACAGGGGGAGACCCAGTACTTC.

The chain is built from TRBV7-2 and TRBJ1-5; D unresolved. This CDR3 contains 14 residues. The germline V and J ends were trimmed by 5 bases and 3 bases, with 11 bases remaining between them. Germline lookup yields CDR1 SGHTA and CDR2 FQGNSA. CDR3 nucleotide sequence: TGTGCCAGCAGCGGGCAGGCGCTCAATCAGCCCCAGCATTTT. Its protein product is CASSGQALNQPQHF.

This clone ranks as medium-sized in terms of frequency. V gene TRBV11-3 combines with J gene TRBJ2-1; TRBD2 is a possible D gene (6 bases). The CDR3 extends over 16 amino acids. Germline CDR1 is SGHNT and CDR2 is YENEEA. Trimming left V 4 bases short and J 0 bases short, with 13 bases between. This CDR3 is CASSSRDSGSYNEQFF. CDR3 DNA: TGTGCCAGCAGCTCTAGGGATAGCGGCTCCTACAATGAGCAGTTCTTC.

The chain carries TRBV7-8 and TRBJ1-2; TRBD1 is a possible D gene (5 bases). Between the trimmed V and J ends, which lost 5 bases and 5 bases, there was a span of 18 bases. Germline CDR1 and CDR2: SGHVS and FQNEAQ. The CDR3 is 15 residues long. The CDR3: CASSPEGRRGYGYTF. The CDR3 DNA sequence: TGTGCCAGCAGCCCCGAAGGACGGAGGGGATATGGCTACACCTTC.

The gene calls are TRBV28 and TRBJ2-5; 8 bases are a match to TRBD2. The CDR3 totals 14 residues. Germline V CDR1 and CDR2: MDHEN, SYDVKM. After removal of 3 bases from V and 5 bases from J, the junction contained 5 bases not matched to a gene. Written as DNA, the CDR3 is TGTGCCAGCAGTTTCGGGGGGGCCCGGGAGACCCAGTACTTC. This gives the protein CASSFGGARETQYF.

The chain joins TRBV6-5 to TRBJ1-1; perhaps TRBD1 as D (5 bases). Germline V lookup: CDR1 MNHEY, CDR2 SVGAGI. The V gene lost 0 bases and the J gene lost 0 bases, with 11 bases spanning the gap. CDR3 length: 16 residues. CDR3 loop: CASSYSSGPMNTEAFF. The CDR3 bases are TGTGCCAGCAGTTACTCCTCAGGGCCGATGAACACTGAAGCTTTCTTT.

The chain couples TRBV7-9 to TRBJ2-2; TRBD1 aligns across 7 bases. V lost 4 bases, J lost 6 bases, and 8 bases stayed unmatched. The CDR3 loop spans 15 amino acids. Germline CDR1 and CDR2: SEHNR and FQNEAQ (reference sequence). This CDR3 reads CASSSPTGTAGELFF. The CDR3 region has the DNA TGTGCCAGCAGCTCCCCGACCGGGACAGCCGGGGAGCTGTTTTTT.

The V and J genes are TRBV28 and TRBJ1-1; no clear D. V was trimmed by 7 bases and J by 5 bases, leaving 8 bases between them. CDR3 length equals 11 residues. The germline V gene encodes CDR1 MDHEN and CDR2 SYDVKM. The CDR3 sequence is CASTGRTEAFF. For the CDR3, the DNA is TGTGCCAGCACCGGGAGGACTGAAGCTTTCTTT.

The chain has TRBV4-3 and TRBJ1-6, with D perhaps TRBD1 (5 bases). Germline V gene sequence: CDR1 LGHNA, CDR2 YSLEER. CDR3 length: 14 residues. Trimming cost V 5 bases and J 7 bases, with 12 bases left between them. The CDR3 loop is CASSSSRANSPLHF. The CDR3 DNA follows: TGCGCCAGCAGCTCAAGCAGGGCCAATTCACCCCTCCACTTT.

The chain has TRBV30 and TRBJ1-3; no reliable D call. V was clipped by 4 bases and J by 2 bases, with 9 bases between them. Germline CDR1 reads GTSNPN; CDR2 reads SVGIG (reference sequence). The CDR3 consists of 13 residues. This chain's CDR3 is CAWTGGPGNTIYF. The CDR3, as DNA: TGTGCCTGGACGGGAGGGCCTGGAAACACCATATATTTT.

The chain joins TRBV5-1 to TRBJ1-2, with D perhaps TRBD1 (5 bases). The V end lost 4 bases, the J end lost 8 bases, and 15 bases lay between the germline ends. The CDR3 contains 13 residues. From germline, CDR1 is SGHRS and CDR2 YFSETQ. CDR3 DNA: TGCGCCAGCAGCCGCCTGGACATCGACGGCTACACCTTC. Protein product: CASSRLDIDGYTF.

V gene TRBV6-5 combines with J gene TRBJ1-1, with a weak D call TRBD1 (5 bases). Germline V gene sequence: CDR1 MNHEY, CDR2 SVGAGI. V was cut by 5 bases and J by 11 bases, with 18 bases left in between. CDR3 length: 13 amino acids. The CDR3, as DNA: TGTGCCAGCAGTGCGGATCCGACCCGGGGGGCTTTCTTT. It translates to CASSADPTRGAFF.

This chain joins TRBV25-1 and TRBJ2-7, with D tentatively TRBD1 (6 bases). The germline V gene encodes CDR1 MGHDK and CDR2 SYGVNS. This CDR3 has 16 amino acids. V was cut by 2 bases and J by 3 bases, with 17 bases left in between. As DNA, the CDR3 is TGTGCCAGCAGTGAAGCTCCGACAGGAGGAGGCTACGAGCAGTACTTC. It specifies CASSEAPTGGGYEQYF.

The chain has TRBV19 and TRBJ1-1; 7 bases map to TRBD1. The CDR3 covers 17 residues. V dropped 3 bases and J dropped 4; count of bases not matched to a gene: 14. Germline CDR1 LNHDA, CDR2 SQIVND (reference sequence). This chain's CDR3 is CASSIPLTGSGGTEAFF. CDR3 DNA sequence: TGTGCCAGTAGTATTCCCCTGACAGGGAGCGGGGGCACTGAAGCTTTCTTT.

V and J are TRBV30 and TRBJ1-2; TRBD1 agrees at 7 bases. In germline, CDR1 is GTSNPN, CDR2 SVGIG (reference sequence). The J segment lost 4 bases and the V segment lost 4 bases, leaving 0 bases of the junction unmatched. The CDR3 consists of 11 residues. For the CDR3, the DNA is TGTGCCTGGACAGGGGGCTATGGCTACACCTTC. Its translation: CAWTGGYGYTF.

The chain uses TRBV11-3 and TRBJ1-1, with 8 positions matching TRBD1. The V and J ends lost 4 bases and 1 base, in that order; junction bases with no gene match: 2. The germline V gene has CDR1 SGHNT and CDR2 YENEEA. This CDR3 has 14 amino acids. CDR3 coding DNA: TGTGCCAGCAGCTGGGGGACAGGGAACACTGAAGCTTTCTTT. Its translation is CASSWGTGNTEAFF.